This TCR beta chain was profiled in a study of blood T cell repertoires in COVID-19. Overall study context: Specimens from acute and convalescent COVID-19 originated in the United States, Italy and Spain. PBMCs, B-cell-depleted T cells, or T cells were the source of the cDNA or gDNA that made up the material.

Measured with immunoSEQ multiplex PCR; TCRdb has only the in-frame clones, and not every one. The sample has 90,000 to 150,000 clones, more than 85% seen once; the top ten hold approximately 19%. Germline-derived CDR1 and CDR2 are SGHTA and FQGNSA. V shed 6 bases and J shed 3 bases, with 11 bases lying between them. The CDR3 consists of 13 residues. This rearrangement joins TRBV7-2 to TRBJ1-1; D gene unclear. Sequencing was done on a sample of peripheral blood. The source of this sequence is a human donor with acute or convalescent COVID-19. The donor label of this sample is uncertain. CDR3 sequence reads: CASRPRQDTEAFF. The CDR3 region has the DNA TGTGCCAGCAGGCCCAGGCAGGACACTGAAGCTTTCTTT.